This is a list of T cell receptor beta chains from one sample in a study of monozygotic twins with inflammatory bowel disease. TCRdb re-called the 5' RACE reads and catalogs CDR3 proteins one per entry, DNA excluded. This listing includes around 210,000 distinct CDR3 sequences. Material for sequencing was blood. The receptor set was obtained from a human donor with ulcerative colitis or Crohn's disease, or a healthy co-twin of an affected twin (not recorded which). Both conserved end residues are part of each CDR3. The order of the fields is J gene, V gene, CDR3 protein.

>TRBJ2-3|TRBV20-1
CSAITGRSTDTQYF
>TRBJ1-5|TRBV6-2/TRBV6-3
CASRKQGVQPQHF
>TRBJ2-1|TRBV9
CASSGLRGSYNEQFF
>TRBJ1-1|TRBV7-8
CASSLLGGNTEAFF
>TRBJ2-7|TRBV15
CATGTLAGDREQYF
>TRBJ2-1|TRBV7-2
CASSLAPGLAGGRNEQFF
>TRBJ1-2|TRBV28
CASSPLTGGWGYTF
>TRBJ1-4|TRBV7-9
CASSPESGAVEKLFF
>TRBJ2-7|TRBV12-3/TRBV12-4
CASSLSSSYEQYF
>TRBJ2-7|TRBV7-2
CASSNRRILTDF
>TRBJ2-1|TRBV10-3
CAISERTSDYNEQFF